The rows below give T cell receptor beta chains drawn from one sample of a study of T cells in narcolepsy. Method: immunoSEQ multiplex PCR; TCRdb's copy keeps in-frame clones and lacks some. The top ten hold approximately 1.2% of the sample, which has 25,000 to 35,000 clones, around 90% seen once. The material sequenced was CD45RA- memory CD4+ T cells from PBMCs. These receptors came from a human donor with narcolepsy. Each CDR3 is given with its conserved first and last residue. A D gene is named only where the DNA matches it firmly. The size entry is marked missing in some rows and otherwise reads once, few, many or a size class.

cdr3_nt	cdr3_aa	j_call	clone_size	d_call	v_call
TGTGCCAGCAGTATCTCCCTGGGAGGGGATGGCTACACCTTC	CASSISLGGDGYTF	TRBJ1-2	.	.	TRBV6-1
TGTGCCACCAGCAGAGCGTCGAACACTGAAGCTTTCTTT	CATSRASNTEAFF	TRBJ1-1	.	.	TRBV15
TGTGCCAGCAGCTTCTCAGACGCTCAGCCCCAGCATTTT	CASSFSDAQPQHF	TRBJ1-5	.	.	TRBV7-3
TGTGCCAGCAGCTTATCAAGCTCTGGAAACACCATATATTTT	CASSLSSSGNTIYF	TRBJ1-3	.	.	TRBV7-9
TGTGCCTGGAGTGTACCGCCGGGGACTGGAAACACCATATATTTT	CAWSVPPGTGNTIYF	TRBJ1-3	.	.	TRBV30
TGTGCCAGCAGTGGGTGGAACACTGAAGCTTTCTTT	CASSGWNTEAFF	TRBJ1-1	.	.	TRBV6-1
TGTGCCAGCAGCACGTCCCCGGGACAGAGTGAAGCTTTCTTT	CASSTSPGQSEAFF	TRBJ1-1	.	TRBD1	TRBV6-5
TGTGCCAGCAGTGAAGGCGGCAACAATCAGCCCCAGCATTTT	CASSEGGNNQPQHF	TRBJ1-5	.	.	TRBV2
TGCGCCAGCAGCATCGGGACAGGGGGAACAGGCGGGGAGCTGTTTTTT	CASSIGTGGTGGELFF	TRBJ2-2	.	TRBD1	TRBV5-1
TGTGCCAGCCATCCGGTGGCCGGGGAGCTGTTTTTT	CASHPVAGELFF	TRBJ2-2	.	.	TRBV28
TGTGCCAGCAGCCAAGATCCCCGAAGGGCTGGGGAGCTGTTTTTT	CASSQDPRRAGELFF	TRBJ2-2	.	.	TRBV14
TGTGCCAGCAGTTGGGGGGCCGGGACTCAAAACATTCAGTACTTC	CASSWGAGTQNIQYF	TRBJ2-4	.	.	TRBV5-6
TGTGCCAGCAGCCCCCTGGCGGGGCAGTACTTC	CASSPLAGQYF	TRBJ2-7	.	.	TRBV7-2
TGTGCCAGCAGTGTGGACAGGGCGGTCGAAGCTTTCTTT	CASSVDRAVEAFF	TRBJ1-1	once	TRBD1	TRBV6-5
TGTGCCAGCAGCTCCGGGACGTTCGGTCAAAAACTGTTTTTT	CASSSGTFGQKLFF	TRBJ1-4	.	.	TRBV5-4
TGTGCCAGCAGCTCTATGGGCGGGGGCACGCGCGAGCAGTACTTC	CASSSMGGGTREQYF	TRBJ2-7	.	.	TRBV7-2
TGTGCCAGCAGTGGGCCGGGACAGGGGATGTACGAGCAGTACTTC	CASSGPGQGMYEQYF	TRBJ2-7	once	TRBD1	TRBV27
TGTGCCAGCAGCTTCTCCTACGAGCAGTACTTC	CASSFSYEQYF	TRBJ2-7	.	.	TRBV13
TGTGCCAGCATCGGATTACTCAACACTGAAGCTTTCTTT	CASIGLLNTEAFF	TRBJ1-1	once	.	TRBV6-1
TGTGCCAGCAGCCTGGGACAGGGGCTCGATGGCTACACCTTC	CASSLGQGLDGYTF	TRBJ1-2	few	TRBD1	TRBV6-1
TGCGCCAGCAGCCCATCGGGGACCTCCTACGAGCAGTACTTC	CASSPSGTSYEQYF	TRBJ2-7	.	.	TRBV5-1
TGTGCCAGCAGCTCCGCAGGGGCCCTTGAAGCTTTCTTT	CASSSAGALEAFF	TRBJ1-1	.	.	TRBV7-9
TGTGCCAGCAGTTTACAGTGGACGGGGATGAACACTGAAGCTTTCTTT	CASSLQWTGMNTEAFF	TRBJ1-1	.	.	TRBV27
TGTGCCAGCAGCCGCGTGACTGGAGATGAAAAACTGTTTTTT	CASSRVTGDEKLFF	TRBJ1-4	.	.	TRBV7-9